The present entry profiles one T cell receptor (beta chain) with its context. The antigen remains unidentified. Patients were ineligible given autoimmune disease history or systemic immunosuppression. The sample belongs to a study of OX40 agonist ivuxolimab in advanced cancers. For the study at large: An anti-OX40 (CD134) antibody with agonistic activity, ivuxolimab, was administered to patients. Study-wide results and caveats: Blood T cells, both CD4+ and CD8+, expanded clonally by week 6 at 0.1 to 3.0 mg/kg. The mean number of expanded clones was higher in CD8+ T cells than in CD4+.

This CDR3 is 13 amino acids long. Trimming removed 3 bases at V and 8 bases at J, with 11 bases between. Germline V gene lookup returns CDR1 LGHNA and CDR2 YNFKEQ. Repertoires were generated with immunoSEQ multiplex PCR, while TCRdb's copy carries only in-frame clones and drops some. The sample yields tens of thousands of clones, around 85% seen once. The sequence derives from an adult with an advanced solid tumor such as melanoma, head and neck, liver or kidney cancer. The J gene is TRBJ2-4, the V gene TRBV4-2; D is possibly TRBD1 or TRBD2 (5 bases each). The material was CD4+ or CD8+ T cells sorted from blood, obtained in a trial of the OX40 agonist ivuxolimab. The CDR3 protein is CASSHRGEHIQYF. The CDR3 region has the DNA TGTGCCAGCAGCCATCGGGGCGAGCACATTCAGTACTTC.